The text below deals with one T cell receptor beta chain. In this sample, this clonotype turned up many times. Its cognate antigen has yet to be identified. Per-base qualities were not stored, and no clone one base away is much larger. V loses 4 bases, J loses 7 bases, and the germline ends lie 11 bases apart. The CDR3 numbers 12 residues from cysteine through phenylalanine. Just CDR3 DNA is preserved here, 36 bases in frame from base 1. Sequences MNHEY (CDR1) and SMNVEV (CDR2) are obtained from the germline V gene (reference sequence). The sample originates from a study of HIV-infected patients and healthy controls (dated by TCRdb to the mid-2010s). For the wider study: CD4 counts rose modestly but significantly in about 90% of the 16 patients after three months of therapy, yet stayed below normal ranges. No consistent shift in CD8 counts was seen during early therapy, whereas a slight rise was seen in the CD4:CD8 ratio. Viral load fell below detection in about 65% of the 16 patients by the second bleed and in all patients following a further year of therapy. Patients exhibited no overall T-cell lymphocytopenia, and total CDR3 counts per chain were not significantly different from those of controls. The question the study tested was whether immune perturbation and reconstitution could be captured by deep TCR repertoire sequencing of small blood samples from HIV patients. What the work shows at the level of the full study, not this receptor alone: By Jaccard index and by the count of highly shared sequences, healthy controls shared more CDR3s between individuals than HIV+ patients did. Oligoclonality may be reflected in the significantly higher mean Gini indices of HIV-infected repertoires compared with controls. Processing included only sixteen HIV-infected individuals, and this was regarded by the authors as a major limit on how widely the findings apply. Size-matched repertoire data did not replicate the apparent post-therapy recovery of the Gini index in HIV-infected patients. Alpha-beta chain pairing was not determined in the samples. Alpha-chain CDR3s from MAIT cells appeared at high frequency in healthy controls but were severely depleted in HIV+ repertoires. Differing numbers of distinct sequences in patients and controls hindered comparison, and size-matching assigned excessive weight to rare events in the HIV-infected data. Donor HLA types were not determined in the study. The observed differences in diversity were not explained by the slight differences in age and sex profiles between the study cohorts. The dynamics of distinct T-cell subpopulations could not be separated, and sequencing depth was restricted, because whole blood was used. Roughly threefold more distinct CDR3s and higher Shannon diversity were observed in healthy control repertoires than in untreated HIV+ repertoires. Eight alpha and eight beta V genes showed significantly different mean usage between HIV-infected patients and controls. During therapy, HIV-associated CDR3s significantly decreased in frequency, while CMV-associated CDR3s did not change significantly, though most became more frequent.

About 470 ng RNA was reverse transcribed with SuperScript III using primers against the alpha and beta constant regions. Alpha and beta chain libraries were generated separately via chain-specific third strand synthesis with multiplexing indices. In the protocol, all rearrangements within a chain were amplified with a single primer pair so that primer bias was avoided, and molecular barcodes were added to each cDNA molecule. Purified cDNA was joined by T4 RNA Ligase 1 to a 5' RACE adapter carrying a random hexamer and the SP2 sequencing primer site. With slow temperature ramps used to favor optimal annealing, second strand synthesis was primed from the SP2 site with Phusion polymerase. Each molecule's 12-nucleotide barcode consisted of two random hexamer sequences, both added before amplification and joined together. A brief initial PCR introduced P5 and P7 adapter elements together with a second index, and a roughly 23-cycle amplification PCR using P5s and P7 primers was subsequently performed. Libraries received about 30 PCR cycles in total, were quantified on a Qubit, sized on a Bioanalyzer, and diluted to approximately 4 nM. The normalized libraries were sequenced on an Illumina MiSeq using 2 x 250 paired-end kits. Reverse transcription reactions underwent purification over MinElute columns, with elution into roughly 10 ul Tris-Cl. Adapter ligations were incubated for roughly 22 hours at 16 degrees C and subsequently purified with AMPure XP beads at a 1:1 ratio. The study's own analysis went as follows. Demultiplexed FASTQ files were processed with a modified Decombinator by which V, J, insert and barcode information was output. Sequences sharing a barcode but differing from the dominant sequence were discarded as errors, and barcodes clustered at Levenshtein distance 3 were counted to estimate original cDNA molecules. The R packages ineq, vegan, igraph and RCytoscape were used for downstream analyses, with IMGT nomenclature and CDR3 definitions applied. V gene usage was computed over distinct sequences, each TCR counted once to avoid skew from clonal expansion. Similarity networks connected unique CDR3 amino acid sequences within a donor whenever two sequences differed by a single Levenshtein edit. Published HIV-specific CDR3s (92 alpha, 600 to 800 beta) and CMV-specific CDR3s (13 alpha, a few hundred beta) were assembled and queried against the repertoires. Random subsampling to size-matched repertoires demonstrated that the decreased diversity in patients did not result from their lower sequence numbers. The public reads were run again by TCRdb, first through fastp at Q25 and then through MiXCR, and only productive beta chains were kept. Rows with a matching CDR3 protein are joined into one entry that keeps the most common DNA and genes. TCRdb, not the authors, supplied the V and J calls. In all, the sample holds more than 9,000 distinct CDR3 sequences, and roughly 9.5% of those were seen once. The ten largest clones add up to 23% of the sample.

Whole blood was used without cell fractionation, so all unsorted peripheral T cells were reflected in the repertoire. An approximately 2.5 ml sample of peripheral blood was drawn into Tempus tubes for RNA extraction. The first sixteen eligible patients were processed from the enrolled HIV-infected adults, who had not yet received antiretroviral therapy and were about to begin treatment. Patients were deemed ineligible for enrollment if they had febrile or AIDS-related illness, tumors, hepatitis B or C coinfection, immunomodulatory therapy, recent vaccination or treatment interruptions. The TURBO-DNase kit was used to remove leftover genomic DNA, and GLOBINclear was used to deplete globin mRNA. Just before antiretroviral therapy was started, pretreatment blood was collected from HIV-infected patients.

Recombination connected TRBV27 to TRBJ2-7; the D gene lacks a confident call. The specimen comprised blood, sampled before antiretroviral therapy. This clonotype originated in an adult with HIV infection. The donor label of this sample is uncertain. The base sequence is TGTGCCAGCAGTTCGTCTACGTTTGAGCAGTACTTC. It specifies CASSSSTFEQYF.